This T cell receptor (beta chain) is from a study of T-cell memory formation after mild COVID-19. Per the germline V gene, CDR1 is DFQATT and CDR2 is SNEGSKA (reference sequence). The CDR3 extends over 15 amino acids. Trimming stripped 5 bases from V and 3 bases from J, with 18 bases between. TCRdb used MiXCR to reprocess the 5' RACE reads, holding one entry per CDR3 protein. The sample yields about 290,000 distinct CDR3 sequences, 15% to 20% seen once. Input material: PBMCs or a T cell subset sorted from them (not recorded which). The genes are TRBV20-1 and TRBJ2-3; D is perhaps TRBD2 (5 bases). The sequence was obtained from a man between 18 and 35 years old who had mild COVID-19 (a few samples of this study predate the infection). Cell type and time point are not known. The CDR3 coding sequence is TGCAGTGCTGGGAAGCGGCCCTCGGATACAGATACGCAGTATTTT. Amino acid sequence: CSAGKRPSDTDTQYF.